This TCR beta chain was found in a study of regulatory T cells in long-lasting Graves disease. Sample time point: persistent/refractory GD, antithyroid drugs over 5 years with positive TRAb. RNA extracted from PBMCs served as the sequencing template. In this cohort, patients came from an endocrinology department located in Xi'an, China. Germline V CDR1 and CDR2: MDHEN, SYDVKM. The CDR3 has 14 amino acids. V was clipped by 3 bases and J by 6 bases, with 15 bases between them. Assembly of TCR beta libraries relied on iRepertoire HTBI primers together with Arm-PCR of CDR3 regions. TCRdb called the multiplex PCR reads again in MiXCR, with one record for every CDR3 protein. The repertoire holds 400,000 or so distinct CDR3 sequences, with 20% to 25% as singletons. Only a few counts were recorded for this clonotype.

The receptor's source is a female donor with Graves disease. The sample here was peripheral blood mononuclear cells (PBMCs), taken when the disease was refractory, from a patient treated with antithyroid drugs. The gene calls are TRBV28 and TRBJ2-7, with D uncertain. CDR3 amino acids: CASSLMGSLSEQYF. The CDR3 nucleotides are TGTGCCAGCAGTTTGATGGGCTCTCTCTCCGAGCAGTACTTC.